The 11 T cell receptor beta chains listed next were all sequenced from one sample in a study of T-cell memory formation after mild COVID-19. TCRdb fed the 5' RACE reads into MiXCR, producing one record per CDR3 protein. The repertoire holds 100,000 to 150,000 distinct CDR3 sequences, with roughly 6% as singletons. The source material was PBMCs or a T cell subset sorted from them (not recorded which). The receptors were sampled from an adult woman who had mild COVID-19 (a few samples of this study predate the infection). Cell type and time point are not known.

This clonotype was picked up many times. In DNA, the CDR3 is TGCGCCAGCAGCTTTACATCCGCAGATACGCAGTATTTT. Its translation: CASSFTSADTQYF. The chain joins TRBV5-1 to TRBJ2-3, with D unclear. V was trimmed by 2 bases and J by 4 bases, leaving 8 bases between them. CDR1 and CDR2 from the germline V gene are SGHRS and YFSETQ. The length of the CDR3 is 13 residues.

This clonotype occurred a few times. This chain uses TRBV6-6 with TRBJ2-1, with D perhaps matching TRBD1 (6 bases). The CDR3 covers 11 residues. Per the germline V gene, CDR1 is MNHNY and CDR2 is SVGAGI (reference sequence). Between the trimmed V and J ends, which lost 6 bases and 9 bases, there was a span of 9 bases. CDR3 protein: CASRAGVEQFF. In DNA, the CDR3 is TGTGCCAGCAGGGCAGGGGTTGAGCAGTTCTTC.

Here the CDR3 DNA reads TGCACCAGCAGCCGAGGTGGGCATGAAGTTACGCAGTATTTT. This translates into CTSSRGGHEVTQYF. The chain links TRBV1 to TRBJ2-3. TRBV1 is classified as a pseudogene. This CDR3 spans 14 amino acids.

The rearrangement joins TRBV30 to TRBJ1-5; a possible D gene is TRBD1 (5 bases). CDR1 GTSNPN and CDR2 SVGIG come from the germline V gene (reference sequence). The CDR3 runs 16 residues. Trimming left V 3 bases short and J 0 bases short, with 15 bases between. CDR3: CAWRTGGPYSNQPQHF. CDR3 coding DNA: TGTGCCTGGAGAACTGGGGGACCCTATAGCAATCAGCCCCAGCATTTT.

The sample holds a few counts of this clonotype. The V call is TRBV4-3, the J call TRBJ2-1; TRBD1 agrees at 8 bases. Per germline, CDR1 LGHNA and CDR2 YSLEER. The CDR3 has 14 amino acids. The V gene end was trimmed by 4 bases and the J gene end by 8 bases; junction bases not matched to a gene: 7. CDR3 protein: CASSLAGGGDEQFF. The CDR3 region has the DNA TGCGCCAGCAGCCTCGCAGGGGGCGGCGATGAGCAGTTCTTC.

V gene TRBV27 combines with J gene TRBJ2-2, with 8 bases identical to TRBD2. Trimming at V came to 5 bases and at J to 6 bases, leaving 14 bases not matched to a gene. Per germline, CDR1 MNHEY and CDR2 SMNVEV (reference sequence). The CDR3 extends over 17 amino acids. CDR3 in DNA: TGTGCCAGCAGTCCCCCCGGGCTAGCGGGTTTCCCCGGGGAGCTGTTTTTT. Translated: CASSPPGLAGFPGELFF.

The chain recombines TRBV6-5 with TRBJ2-1, with TRBD2 matching over 8 bases. V dropped 4 bases and J dropped 5; count of bases not matched to a gene: 4. The CDR3 spans 14 residues. Germline loops: CDR1 MNHEY, CDR2 SVGAGI. The CDR3 loop is CASSSVAGNNEQFF. As DNA, the CDR3 is TGTGCCAGCAGTTCTGTAGCGGGAAACAATGAGCAGTTCTTC.

This clonotype has a handful of counts. The chain couples TRBV30 to TRBJ2-2; a weak D match, TRBD2 (6 bases). V shed 5 bases and J shed 0 bases, with 19 bases lying between them. Germline CDR1 is GTSNPN and CDR2 is SVGIG (reference sequence). The CDR3 contains 17 residues. CDR3: CAWQEGMDNANTGELFF. CDR3 DNA sequence: TGTGCCTGGCAGGAGGGAATGGACAACGCGAACACCGGGGAGCTGTTTTTT.

This clonotype appeared a few times. The chain recombines TRBV12-3 or TRBV12-4 with TRBJ1-5, with a possible D match to TRBD1 (5 bases). The CDR3 spans 13 residues. V gave up 8 bases and J gave up 6 bases, with 14 bases separating them. In DNA form, the CDR3 reads TGTGCCAGCGCAGGGCACTCAGTTCAGCCCCAGCATTTT. It translates to CASAGHSVQPQHF.

V is TRBV20-1 and J is TRBJ2-7, with 9 bases lining up with TRBD1. J gave up 1 base and V 4 bases, and 8 bases lay outside the gene matches. Germline CDR1 is DFQATT and CDR2 is SNEGSKA (reference sequence). The CDR3 covers 15 residues. This CDR3 is CSATWGQGRSYEQYF. For the CDR3, the DNA is TGCAGTGCTACCTGGGGACAGGGCAGATCCTACGAGCAGTACTTC.

This clonotype was observed a few times. This chain uses TRBV11-3 with TRBJ2-1; perhaps TRBD2 as D (6 bases). V was cut by 2 bases and J by 12 bases, with 14 bases left in between. The germline V gene has CDR1 SGHNT and CDR2 YENEEA. The CDR3 runs to 13 residues. The CDR3 region has the DNA TGTGCCAGCAGCTTAATCGCGGGATACGGGCAGTTCTTC. This encodes CASSLIAGYGQFF.